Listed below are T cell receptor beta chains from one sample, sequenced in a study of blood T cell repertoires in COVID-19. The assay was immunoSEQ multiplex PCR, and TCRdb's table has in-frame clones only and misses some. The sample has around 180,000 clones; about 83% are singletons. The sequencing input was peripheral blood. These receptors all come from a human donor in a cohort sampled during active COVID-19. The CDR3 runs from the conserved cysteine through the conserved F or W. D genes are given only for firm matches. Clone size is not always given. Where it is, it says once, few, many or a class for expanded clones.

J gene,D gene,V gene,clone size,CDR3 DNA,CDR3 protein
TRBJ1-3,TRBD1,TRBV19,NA,TGTGCCAGTAGGAGGGACAGGTCCTCTGGAAACACCATATATTTT,CASRRDRSSGNTIYF
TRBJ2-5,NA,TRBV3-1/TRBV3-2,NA,TGTGCCAGCAGCCAAGGGGCCGGACTCCAAGAGACCCAGTACTTC,CASSQGAGLQETQYF
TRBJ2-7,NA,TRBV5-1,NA,TGCGCCAGCAGGTCTGAGGTGTACGAGCAGTACTTC,CASRSEVYEQYF
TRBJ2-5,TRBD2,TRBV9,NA,TGTGCCAGCAGCGTATTGGGGGGACTAGCGGGAACTGAGACCCAGTACTTC,CASSVLGGLAGTETQYF
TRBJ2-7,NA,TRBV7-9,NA,TGTGCCAGCAGCTTAGGCCCCGACAGGAACAGGAACGAGCAGTACTTC,CASSLGPDRNRNEQYF
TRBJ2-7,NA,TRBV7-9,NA,TGTGCCAGCAGCTCATGGCCCCGGGGGTCCTACGAGCAGTACTTC,CASSSWPRGSYEQYF
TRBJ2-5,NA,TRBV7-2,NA,TGTGCCAGCAGCTTACGGGGGCAAGAGACCCAGTACTTC,CASSLRGQETQYF
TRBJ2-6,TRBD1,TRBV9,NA,TGTGCCAGCAGCGCTGGACAGGGGGCTCAAGGGGCCAACGTCCTGACTTTC,CASSAGQGAQGANVLTF
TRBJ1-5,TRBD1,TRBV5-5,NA,TGTGCCAGCAGCACCTGGACAGGGACCAAAAATCAGCCCCAGCATTTT,CASSTWTGTKNQPQHF
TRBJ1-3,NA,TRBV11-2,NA,TGTGCCAGCAGCTTAGTACAGGGTCAAAACACCATATATTTT,CASSLVQGQNTIYF
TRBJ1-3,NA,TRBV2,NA,TGTGCCAGCCTTGCGGACTCTGGAAACACCATATATTTT,CASLADSGNTIYF
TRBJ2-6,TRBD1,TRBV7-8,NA,TGTGCCAGCAGCTCCCTGACAGGGAGAGGGGCTGGGGCCAACGTCCTGACTTTC,CASSSLTGRGAGANVLTF
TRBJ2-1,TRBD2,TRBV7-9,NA,TGTGCCAGCAGCAACGAGGGCGGGAGGGCCCCCAATGAGCAGTTCTTC,CASSNEGGRAPNEQFF
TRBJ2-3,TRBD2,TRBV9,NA,TGTGCCAGCAGCGTAGCGGGTGCTAGCGGGAGAATTAGCACAGATACGCAGTATTTT,CASSVAGASGRISTDTQYF
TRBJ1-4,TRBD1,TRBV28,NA,TGTGCCAGCAGTTCCCCCGGGACAGGGACTGAAAAACTGTTTTTT,CASSSPGTGTEKLFF
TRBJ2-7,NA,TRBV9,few,TGTGCCAGCAGCGTACAGGGGACCTCCTACGAGCAGTACTTC,CASSVQGTSYEQYF
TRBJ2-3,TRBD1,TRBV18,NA,TGTGCCAGCTCAGGACGACAGGGCCCAGATACGCAGTATTTT,CASSGRQGPDTQYF
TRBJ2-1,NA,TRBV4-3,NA,TGCGCCAGCAGCCACGAAACGGGAGTCTCCTACAATGAGCAGTTCTTC,CASSHETGVSYNEQFF
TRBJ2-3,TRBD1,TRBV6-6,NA,TGTGCCAGCAGCAAACTTACAGGGGGCACAGATACGCAGTATTTT,CASSKLTGGTDTQYF
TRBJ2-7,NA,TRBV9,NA,TGTGCCAGCAGCGTAGGATCCGGGGACGAGCAGTACTTC,CASSVGSGDEQYF
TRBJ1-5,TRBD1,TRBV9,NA,TGTGCCAGCAGCCCCGGACAGGGCAATCAGCCCCAGCATTTT,CASSPGQGNQPQHF
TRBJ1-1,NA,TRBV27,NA,TGTGCCAGCGGCACAAGGATTTCGGGAGCTTTCTTT,CASGTRISGAFF
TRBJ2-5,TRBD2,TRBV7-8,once,TGTGCCAGCAGCTTGGCTAGCGGCAGGAAACAAGAGACCCAGTACTTC,CASSLASGRKQETQYF
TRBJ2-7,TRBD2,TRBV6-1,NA,TGTGCCAGCAGTGAGCGGGGGTACTCCTACGAGCAGTACTTC,CASSERGYSYEQYF
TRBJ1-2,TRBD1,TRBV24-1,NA,TGTGCCACCAGTGGCCCGGACAGGGGCAGCTATGGCTACACCTTC,CATSGPDRGSYGYTF
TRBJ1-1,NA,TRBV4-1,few,TGCGCCAGCAGCCTAGGACAGAGTAAAATGAACACTGAAGCTTTCTTT,CASSLGQSKMNTEAFF
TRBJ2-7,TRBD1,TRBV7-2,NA,TGTGCCAGCAGCGCAGCCGGGACAGGGGCCCACGAGCAGTACTTC,CASSAAGTGAHEQYF